This is a list of T cell receptor beta chains from one sample in a study of blood T cell repertoires in COVID-19. The table came from immunoSEQ multiplex PCR; TCRdb's copy has only in-frame clones and leaves some out. The sample has around 100,000 clones; about 85% are singletons. Specimen: peripheral blood. These receptors originate from a man aged 45-60 years with active or convalescent COVID-19. Each CDR3 is given with its conserved first and last residue. D genes are given only for firm matches. For some rows the clone size is stated as once, few or many, or as a class when expanded; others skip it.

TRBJ1-2	once	.	TRBV5-1	13	TGCGCCAGCAGCTTGGGACACCTTTATGGCTACACCTTC	CASSLGHLYGYTF
TRBJ2-2	.	TRBD2	TRBV13	15	TGTGCCAGCAGCTTAGAACTAGCGGGTGGTGGTGAGCTGTTTTTT	CASSLELAGGGELFF
TRBJ1-6	.	.	TRBV25-1	13	TGTGCCAGCACTGAATCCCGGGGGTCACCCCTCCACTTT	CASTESRGSPLHF
TRBJ1-4	few	TRBD1	TRBV19	13	TGTGCCAGTAGTACAGGGGGTTATGAAAAACTGTTTTTT	CASSTGGYEKLFF
TRBJ1-4	.	.	TRBV4-1	15	TGCGCCAGCAGCGGGGCAGGGGCCCCCGGTGAAAAACTGTTTTTT	CASSGAGAPGEKLFF
TRBJ2-7	once	TRBD1	TRBV19	17	TGTGCCAGTAGTAAAGCACAGGGGTCCCCTAGCTCCTACGAGCAGTACTTC	CASSKAQGSPSSYEQYF
TRBJ2-7	.	TRBD2	TRBV27	13	TGTGCCAGCGCCTCGGGAGGGCCGTTAACCCCCCTCTTC	CASASGGPLTPLF
TRBJ2-7	few	.	TRBV7-7	15	TGTGCTAGCAGCTCCGGGACAAGCGGCTCTGGTGAGCAGTACTTC	CASSSGTSGSGEQYF
TRBJ1-2	.	.	TRBV12-3/TRBV12-4	12	TGTGCCAGCAGTCCCAGGGGCTATGGCTACACCTTC	CASSPRGYGYTF
TRBJ1-1	.	TRBD1	TRBV6-5	14	TGTGCCAGCCTCCCGGGACAGGGATCCTCTGAAGCTTTCTTT	CASLPGQGSSEAFF
TRBJ1-5	.	TRBD1	TRBV10-2	13	TGCGCCAGCAGAGACAGGGTCAATCAGCCCCAGCATTTT	CASRDRVNQPQHF
TRBJ1-2	.	TRBD1	TRBV5-4	13	TGTGCCAGCATCCCGCAACAGGGGTATGGCTACACCTTC	CASIPQQGYGYTF
TRBJ1-4	.	.	TRBV5-1	14	TGCGCCAGCAGCGTTGACAGGCCGAGTGAAAAACTGTTTTTT	CASSVDRPSEKLFF
TRBJ2-3	.	TRBD2	TRBV7-3	14	TGTGCCAGCAGCTTAGCGGGAGCCACAGATACGCAGTATTTT	CASSLAGATDTQYF
TRBJ2-1	.	TRBD2	TRBV5-1	16	TGCGCCAGCAGCGGAGGGGGCTTAGCGGGAGAGGGTGAGCAGTTCTTC	CASSGGGLAGEGEQFF
TRBJ2-7	.	.	TRBV2	11	TGTGCCAGCAGTGTAAACTCTGAGCAGTACTTC	CASSVNSEQYF
TRBJ2-7	.	.	TRBV6-6	13	TGTGCCAGCAAGGGGGACGGTCCCTACGAGCAGTACTTC	CASKGDGPYEQYF
TRBJ1-2	.	.	TRBV7-8	13	TGTGCCAGCAGCTTAGGCGGGAACTATGGCTACACCTTC	CASSLGGNYGYTF
TRBJ2-3	.	TRBD1	TRBV28	19	TGTGCCAGCAGTTTAGACAGGGGCCAGCGCAAACCGCAAGGAGATACGCAGTATTTT	CASSLDRGQRKPQGDTQYF
TRBJ1-2	few	.	TRBV5-6	15	TGTGCCAGCAGCTTCGGTGCAGGCTCTAACTATGGCTACACCTTC	CASSFGAGSNYGYTF
TRBJ1-1	once	TRBD1	TRBV23-1	16	TGCGCCAGCAGTCAAGGAGGAGGGGGCTTCGGCACTGAAGCTTTCTTT	CASSQGGGGFGTEAFF
TRBJ2-2	.	TRBD2	TRBV5-1	15	TGCGCCAGCAGCCCCCCTAGCGGGAGGACCGGGGAGCTGTTTTTT	CASSPPSGRTGELFF
TRBJ1-5	many	.	TRBV5-6	14	TGTGCCAGCAGCTGGGGGGGGTTCAATCAGCCCCAGCATTTT	CASSWGGFNQPQHF
TRBJ2-3	few	.	TRBV5-1	14	TGCGCCAGCAGCTTAGGTGGGAGTCGAGATACGCAGTATTTT	CASSLGGSRDTQYF
TRBJ2-7	.	TRBD2	TRBV5-1	16	TGCGCCAGCAGCGGTGGATGGGTGGAAGCGGGAGATGAGCAGTACTTC	CASSGGWVEAGDEQYF
TRBJ1-6	few	.	TRBV5-4	15	TGTGCCAGCAGCCCTCGGGCAGGGGAGGGTTCACCCCTCCACTTT	CASSPRAGEGSPLHF
TRBJ1-2	once	TRBD1	TRBV10-2	12	TGCGCCAGCAGAGGGACAGACTATGGCTACACCTTC	CASRGTDYGYTF
TRBJ1-2	.	TRBD1	TRBV6-5	15	TGTGCCAGCAGTCCCGGGACAGGGTTAGACTATGGCTACACCTTC	CASSPGTGLDYGYTF
TRBJ2-1	.	.	TRBV29-1	13	TGCAGCGTTGAAGATGAAACCCATGGGCCGCAGTTCTTC	CSVEDETHGPQFF
TRBJ2-2	.	.	TRBV24-1	15	TGTGCCACCAGTGATTTGGCCCTCGGCACCGGGGAGCTGTTTTTT	CATSDLALGTGELFF
TRBJ2-5	.	TRBD2	TRBV18	16	TGTGCCAGCTCTCCACGGCGGGGGGACGGCCAAGAGACCCAGTACTTC	CASSPRRGDGQETQYF
TRBJ2-7	.	TRBD1	TRBV7-2	14	TGTGCCAGCAGCCAGCACAGGGGGGTCTACGAGCAGTACTTC	CASSQHRGVYEQYF
TRBJ2-7	once	TRBD1	TRBV7-8	12	TGTGCCAGCAGCTCGACAGGGTACGAGCAGTACTTC	CASSSTGYEQYF
TRBJ1-2	.	TRBD1	TRBV6-5	14	TGTGCCAGCACCCGCGGGCAGGGGGCGATCGGCTACACCTTC	CASTRGQGAIGYTF
TRBJ2-5	.	TRBD1	TRBV11-3	14	TGTGCCAGCAGCTTGACAGGGCTCGGGGAGACCCAGTACTTC	CASSLTGLGETQYF
TRBJ1-2	.	.	TRBV30	12	TGTGCCTGGAGTTCAGGGAACTATGGCTACACCTTC	CAWSSGNYGYTF
TRBJ2-2	few	TRBD1	TRBV5-1	18	TGCGCCAGCAGCGATATGGGGACAGCCCAATTTAACACCGGGGAGCTGTTTTTT	CASSDMGTAQFNTGELFF
TRBJ1-2	once	.	TRBV28	12	TGTGCCAGCAGTGTTGCAGGGGACGGCTACACCTTC	CASSVAGDGYTF
TRBJ2-2	.	TRBD2	TRBV7-6	16	TGTGCCAGCAGCTTACTCAGCGGGACGAACACCGGGGAGCTGTTTTTT	CASSLLSGTNTGELFF
TRBJ2-2	.	TRBD1	TRBV9	16	TGTGCCAGCAGCGGACACAGGGGGCTCGGCACCGGGGAGCTGTTTTTT	CASSGHRGLGTGELFF
TRBJ2-7	.	.	TRBV6-4	9	TGTGCCGGAAAATATGGAGAGTACTTC	CAGKYGEYF
TRBJ2-7	.	TRBD2	TRBV19	15	TGTGCCAGTAGTATATCCAGCGGGAGGGCCCTCGAGCAGTACTTC	CASSISSGRALEQYF
TRBJ2-7	.	TRBD2	TRBV5-5	15	TGTGCCAGCAGCCGCAGACTAGCGGGAGTTTACGAGCAGTACTTC	CASSRRLAGVYEQYF
TRBJ1-1	many	TRBD1	TRBV5-6	14	TGTGCCAGCAGCTGGGCGCGGACAGGGGGGTTAGCTTTCTTT	CASSWARTGGLAFF
TRBJ2-3	.	.	TRBV3-1/TRBV3-2	14	TGTGCCAGCAGCCAAACAGGGCGTCTCGATACGCAGTATTTT	CASSQTGRLDTQYF
TRBJ2-1	.	TRBD2	TRBV19	16	TGTGCCAGTAGTTCAGCGGGACTAGCGGTAGACGGTGAGCAGTTCTTC	CASSSAGLAVDGEQFF
TRBJ2-7	.	TRBD1	TRBV27	15	TGTGCCAGCAGGGTAGCAGGGGGTCAGTCCTACGAGCAGTACTTC	CASRVAGGQSYEQYF
TRBJ1-1	.	TRBD1	TRBV14	13	TGTGCCAGCCACGTACAGGGGTCCACTGAAGCTTTCTTT	CASHVQGSTEAFF
TRBJ1-3	.	.	TRBV11-3	16	TGTGCCAGCAGCTCGTTTCGGACAGATGCTGGAAACACCATATATTTT	CASSSFRTDAGNTIYF
TRBJ2-2	.	TRBD2	TRBV13	13	TGTGCCAGCACGTGGGGGGGCACCGGGGAGCTGTTTTTT	CASTWGGTGELFF
TRBJ2-5	.	.	TRBV29-1	13	TGCAGCGTTGAAACCCATAGCGGAGAGACCCAGTACTTC	CSVETHSGETQYF
TRBJ1-5	few	.	TRBV23-1	17	TGCGCCAGCATACCTACCCGCGGGGTGATAGGGAATCAGCCCCAGCATTTT	CASIPTRGVIGNQPQHF
TRBJ1-4	.	.	TRBV5-4	16	TGTGCCAGCAGCTTGGCCGGGGGAACAACTAATGAAAAACTGTTTTTT	CASSLAGGTTNEKLFF
TRBJ1-6	.	.	TRBV15	16	TGTGCCACCAGCGACCTCGGGGGACGGAGTGGTTCACCCCTCCACTTT	CATSDLGGRSGSPLHF